This T cell receptor (beta chain) was sequenced for a study of T cell changes during pregnancy in multiple sclerosis. The CDR3 is made up of 14 amino acids. Germline V lookup: CDR1 MNHEY, CDR2 SVGAGI. V lost 0 bases and J 1 base, leaving 3 bases between the germline ends. The method was immunoSEQ multiplex PCR; TCRdb's version includes in-frame clones alone and lacks a portion of them. The table has about 42,000 clones, less than 90% seen once. This receptor was identified in a female donor with multiple sclerosis, enrolled in a pregnancy study. This specimen was CD4+ T cells from peripheral blood mononuclear cells, taken before pregnancy. This chain connects TRBV6-5 to TRBJ2-2; D not resolved. CDR3 loop: CASSYSQNTGELFF. The CDR3 bases are TGTGCCAGCAGTTACTCCCAGAACACCGGGGAGCTGTTTTTT.